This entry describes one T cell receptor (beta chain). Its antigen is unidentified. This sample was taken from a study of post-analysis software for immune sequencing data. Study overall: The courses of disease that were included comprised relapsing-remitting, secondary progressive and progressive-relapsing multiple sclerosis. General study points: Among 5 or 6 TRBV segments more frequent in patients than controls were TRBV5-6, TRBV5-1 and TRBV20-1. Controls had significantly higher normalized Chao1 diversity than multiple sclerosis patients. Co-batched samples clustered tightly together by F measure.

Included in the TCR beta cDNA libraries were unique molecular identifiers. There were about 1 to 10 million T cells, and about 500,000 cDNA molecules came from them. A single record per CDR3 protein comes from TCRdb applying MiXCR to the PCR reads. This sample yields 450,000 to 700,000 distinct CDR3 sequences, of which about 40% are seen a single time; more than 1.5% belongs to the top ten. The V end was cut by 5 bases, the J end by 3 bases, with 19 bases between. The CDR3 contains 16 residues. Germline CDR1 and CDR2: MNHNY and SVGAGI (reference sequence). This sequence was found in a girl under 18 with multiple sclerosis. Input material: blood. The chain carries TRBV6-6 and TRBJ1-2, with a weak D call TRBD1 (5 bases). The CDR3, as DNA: TGTGCCAGCAGTACAATGAGGGGTCGAGTTGACTATGGCTACACCTTC. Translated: CASSTMRGRVDYGYTF.